This T cell receptor (beta chain) was captured in a study of shared clonotypes between healthy human individuals. Study results and limitations: Clonotypes shared by all four donors outscored non-shared clonotypes in generation probability.

As for this clone: Its antigen is as yet unknown.

Sorted-subset replicate PCR reactions were performed with approximately 200 ng DNA, corresponding to about 32,000 T cell genomes. Using immunoSEQ multiplex PCR, the repertoire was profiled, and TCRdb retains in-frame clones only, with some absent. The sample lists millions of clones, 95% occurring once. The CDR3 covers 15 residues. Germline CDR1 is SGHDT and CDR2 is YYEEEE. V dropped 4 bases and J dropped 3; count of bases not matched to a gene: 7. Donors comprised only Caucasian adults living in Nashville, Tennessee. Researchers partitioned CD4+ cells into CD45RA+ naive and CD45RA-negative memory subsets.

This receptor was obtained from a man between 18 and 29 years old in good health. Sequenced: naive CD4+ T cells sorted from blood. Subset meaning: CD45RA+ positively selected. The chain links TRBV5-6 to TRBJ2-7; 10 nucleotides match TRBD1. The CDR3 reads CASSPGQGGRYEQYF. DNA of the CDR3: TGTGCCAGCAGCCCTGGACAGGGGGGACGCTACGAGCAGTACTTC.